This TCR beta chain emerged from a study of PD-L1 blockade in urothelial cancer. Data came from immunoSEQ multiplex PCR; TCRdb stores just in-frame clones and leaves some out. The repertoire has about 30,000 clones, approximately 81% of them found once; the top ten carry about 3%. The time point denotes: peripheral blood 6 weeks after treatment start. The germline V and J ends were trimmed by 7 bases and 8 bases, with 17 bases remaining between them. CDR1 is SNHLY, CDR2 FYNNEI, per germline. This CDR3 has 13 residues. The V call is TRBV2, the J call TRBJ1-2, with D tentatively TRBD1 (6 bases). This material consisted of PBMCs, taken around atezolizumab (anti-PD-L1) treatment. The clonotype originates from a man between 70 and 80 years old with urothelial cancer. DNA for the CDR3: TGTGCCAGCATCCCGTTGACAGGCTACGGCTACACCTTC. It codes for CASIPLTGYGYTF.